The entry below describes one T cell receptor (beta chain). These data come from a study of control samples from healthy donors and cancer patients. Here immunoSEQ multiplex PCR was the method, and the copy in TCRdb shows in-frame clones only, minus some. This sample yields about 120,000 clones, of which roughly nine tenths are seen a single time; 1.1% belongs to the top ten. Germline loops: CDR1 MGHDK, CDR2 SYGVNS. This CDR3 spans 12 amino acids. With 9 bases removed from V and 4 bases from J, the gap between germline ends came to 13 bases. Source material: PBMCs. This sequence was found in a woman aged 45-65 years with colorectal cancer. The V gene is TRBV25-1, the J gene TRBJ2-7, with TRBD1 as a possible D gene (6 bases). CDR3 nucleotides: TGTGCCAGTCGGGACACATTATACGAGCAGTACTTC. It yields the protein CASRDTLYEQYF.